This TCR beta chain was sequenced for a study of blood T cell repertoires in COVID-19. In the study overall: T cells, B-cell-depleted T cells, or PBMCs provided the cDNA or gDNA that served as material.

This clone was counted a few times. Germline lookup yields CDR1 WNHNN and CDR2 SYGVQD (reference sequence). Between the trimmed V and J ends, which lost 6 bases and 3 bases, there was a span of 11 bases. The CDR3 is 13 amino acids. The repertoire was sequenced with immunoSEQ multiplex PCR; TCRdb's copy has only in-frame clones and lacks some. This table has about 390,000 clones, approximately 87% appearing once. The sample consisted of peripheral blood. The receptor's source is a woman aged 60-70 years with COVID-19, enrolled during active disease. The chain recombines TRBV10-1 with TRBJ1-1; D may be TRBD1 (6 bases). The CDR3 region has the DNA TGCGCCAGCAGCCTGGACAGATACACTGAAGCTTTCTTT. Translating it yields CASSLDRYTEAFF.